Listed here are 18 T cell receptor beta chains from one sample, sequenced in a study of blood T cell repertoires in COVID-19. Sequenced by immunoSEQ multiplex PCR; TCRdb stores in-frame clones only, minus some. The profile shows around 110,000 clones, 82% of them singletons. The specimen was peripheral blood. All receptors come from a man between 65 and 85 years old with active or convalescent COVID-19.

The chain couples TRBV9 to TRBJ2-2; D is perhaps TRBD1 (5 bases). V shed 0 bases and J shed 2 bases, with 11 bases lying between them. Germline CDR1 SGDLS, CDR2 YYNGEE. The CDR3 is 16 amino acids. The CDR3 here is CASSVGHRRNTGELFF. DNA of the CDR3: TGTGCCAGCAGCGTAGGTCACAGGAGAAACACCGGGGAGCTGTTTTTT.

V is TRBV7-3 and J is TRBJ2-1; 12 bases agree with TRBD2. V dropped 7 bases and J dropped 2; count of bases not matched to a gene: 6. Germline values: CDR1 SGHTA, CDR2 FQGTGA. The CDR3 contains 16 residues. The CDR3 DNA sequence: TGTGCCAGCACCAGACTAGCGGGAGATCCCTACAATGAGCAGTTCTTC. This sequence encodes CASTRLAGDPYNEQFF.

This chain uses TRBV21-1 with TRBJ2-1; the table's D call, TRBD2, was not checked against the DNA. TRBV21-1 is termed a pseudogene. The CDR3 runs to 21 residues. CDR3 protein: CASSNQTRGGRRISSYNEQFF. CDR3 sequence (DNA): TGTGCCAGCAGCAACCAAACGCGGGGGGGTAGAAGGATAAGCTCCTACAATGAGCAGTTCTTC.

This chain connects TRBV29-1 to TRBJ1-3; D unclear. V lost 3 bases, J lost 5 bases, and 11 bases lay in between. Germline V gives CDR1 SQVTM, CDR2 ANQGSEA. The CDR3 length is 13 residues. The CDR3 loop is CSVEPSGRNTIYF. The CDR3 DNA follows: TGCAGCGTTGAGCCGTCAGGCCGAAACACCATATATTTT.

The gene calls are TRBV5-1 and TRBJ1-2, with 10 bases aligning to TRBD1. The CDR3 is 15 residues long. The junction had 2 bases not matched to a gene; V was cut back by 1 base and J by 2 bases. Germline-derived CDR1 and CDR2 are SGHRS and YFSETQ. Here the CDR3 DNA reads TGCGCCAGCAGCTTGACGGGACAGGGGAACTATGGCTACACCTTC. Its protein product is CASSLTGQGNYGYTF.

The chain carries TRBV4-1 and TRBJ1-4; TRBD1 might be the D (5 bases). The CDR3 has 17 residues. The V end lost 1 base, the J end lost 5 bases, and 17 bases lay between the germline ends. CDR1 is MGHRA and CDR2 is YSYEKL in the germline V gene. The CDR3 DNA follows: TGCGCCAGCAGCCAAGGACCGGGGGAGGGGAGAAATGAAAAACTGTTTTTT. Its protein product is CASSQGPGEGRNEKLFF.

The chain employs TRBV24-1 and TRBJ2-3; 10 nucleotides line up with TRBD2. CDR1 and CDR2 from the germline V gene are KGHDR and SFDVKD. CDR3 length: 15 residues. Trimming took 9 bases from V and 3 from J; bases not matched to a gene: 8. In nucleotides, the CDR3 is TGTGCCACCTCTTCTAGCGGGAGAAATACAGATACGCAGTATTTT. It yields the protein CATSSSGRNTDTQYF.

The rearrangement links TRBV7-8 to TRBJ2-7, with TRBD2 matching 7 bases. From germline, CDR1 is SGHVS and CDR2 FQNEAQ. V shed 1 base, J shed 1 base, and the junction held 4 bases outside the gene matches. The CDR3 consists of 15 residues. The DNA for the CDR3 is TGTGCCAGCAGCTTAGTCGATAGCGGGTCCTACGAGCAGTACTTC. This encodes CASSLVDSGSYEQYF.

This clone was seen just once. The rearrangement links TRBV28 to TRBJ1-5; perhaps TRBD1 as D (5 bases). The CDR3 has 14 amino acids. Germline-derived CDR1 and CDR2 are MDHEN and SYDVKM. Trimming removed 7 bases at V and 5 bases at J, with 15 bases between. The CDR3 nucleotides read TGTGCCAGCAACTCGCCGGGGGGATATCAGCCCCAGCATTTT. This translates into CASNSPGGYQPQHF. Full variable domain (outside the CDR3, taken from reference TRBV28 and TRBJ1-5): DVKVTQSSRYLVKRTGEKVFLECVQDMDHENMFWYRQDPGLGLRLIYFSYDVKMKEKGDIPEGYSVSREKKERFSLILESASTNQTSMYLCASNSPGGYQPQHFGDGTRLSIL.

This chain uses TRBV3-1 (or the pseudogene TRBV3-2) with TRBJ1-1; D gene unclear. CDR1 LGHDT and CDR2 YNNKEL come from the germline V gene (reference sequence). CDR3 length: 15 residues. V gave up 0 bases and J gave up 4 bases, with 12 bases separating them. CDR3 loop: CASSQDPSGSTEAFF. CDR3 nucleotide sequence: TGTGCCAGCAGCCAAGACCCTTCGGGTAGCACTGAAGCTTTCTTT.

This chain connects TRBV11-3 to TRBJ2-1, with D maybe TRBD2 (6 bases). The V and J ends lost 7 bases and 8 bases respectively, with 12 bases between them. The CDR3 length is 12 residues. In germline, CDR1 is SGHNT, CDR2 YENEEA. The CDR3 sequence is CASNRGFDEQFF. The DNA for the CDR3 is TGTGCCAGCAACCGGGGGTTCGATGAGCAGTTCTTC.

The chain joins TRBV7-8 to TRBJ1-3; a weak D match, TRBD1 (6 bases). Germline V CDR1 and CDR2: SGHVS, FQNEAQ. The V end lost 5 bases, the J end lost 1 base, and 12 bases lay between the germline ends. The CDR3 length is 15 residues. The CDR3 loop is CASSPRGVSGNTIYF. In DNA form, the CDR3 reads TGTGCCAGCAGCCCCAGGGGAGTGTCTGGAAACACCATATATTTT.

CDR3: CSARGSTEAFF. As DNA, the CDR3 is TGCAGTGCTAGAGGGAGCACTGAAGCTTTCTTT. V usage is TRBV20-1 and J usage is TRBJ1-1; D remains unclear. Germline V CDR1 and CDR2: DFQATT, SNEGSKA (reference sequence). Trimming left V 1 base short and J 4 bases short, with 4 bases between. This CDR3 is 11 amino acids long.

CDR3 amino acids: CASSFARAGGTEAFF. The DNA for the CDR3 is TGCGCCAGCAGCTTTGCCAGGGCGGGAGGCACTGAAGCTTTCTTT. The chain is built from TRBV5-1 and TRBJ1-1, with D tentatively TRBD1 (5 bases). This CDR3 region has 15 residues. Trimming removed 2 bases at V and 4 bases at J, with 15 bases between. Per germline, CDR1 SGHRS and CDR2 YFSETQ.

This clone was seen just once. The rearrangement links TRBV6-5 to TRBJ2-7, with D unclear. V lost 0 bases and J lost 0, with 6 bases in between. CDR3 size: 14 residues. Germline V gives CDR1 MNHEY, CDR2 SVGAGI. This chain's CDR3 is CASSYSSSSYEQYF. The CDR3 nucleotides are TGTGCCAGCAGTTACTCTTCCAGCTCCTACGAGCAGTACTTC.

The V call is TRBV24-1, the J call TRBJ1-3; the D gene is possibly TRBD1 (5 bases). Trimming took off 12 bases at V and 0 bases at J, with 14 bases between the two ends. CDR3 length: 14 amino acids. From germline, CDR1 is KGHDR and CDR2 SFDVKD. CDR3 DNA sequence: TGTGCCCCTTGGGACTTTAACTCTGGAAACACCATATATTTT. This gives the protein CAPWDFNSGNTIYF.

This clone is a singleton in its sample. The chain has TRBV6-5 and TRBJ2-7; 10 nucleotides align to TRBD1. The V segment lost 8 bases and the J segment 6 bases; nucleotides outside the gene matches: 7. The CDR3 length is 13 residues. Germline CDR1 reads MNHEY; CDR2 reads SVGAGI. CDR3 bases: TGTGCCAGCCAGGGACAGGGGACCGCCGAGCAGTACTTC. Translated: CASQGQGTAEQYF.

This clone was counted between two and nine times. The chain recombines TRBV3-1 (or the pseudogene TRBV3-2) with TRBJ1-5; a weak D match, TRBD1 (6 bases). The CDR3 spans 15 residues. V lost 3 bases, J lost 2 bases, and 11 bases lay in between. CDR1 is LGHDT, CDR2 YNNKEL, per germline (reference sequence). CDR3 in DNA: TGTGCCAGCAGCCATAGCAGGGGCCGCAATCAGCCCCAGCATTTT. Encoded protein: CASSHSRGRNQPQHF.